These 7 T cell receptor beta chains share one sample of origin, sequenced in a study of cytomegalovirus exposure and HLA in healthy donors. 13 Jbeta primers and 60 Vbeta primers were used for the PCR. The data were produced by immunoSEQ multiplex PCR, yet TCRdb's version contains in-frame clones alone and is incomplete. Counted here are about 76,000 clones, about 66% occurring once; the ten biggest clones make up roughly 5%. The sample comprised PBMCs. The origin of the receptors is a man aged 55 to 69 in good health and CMV-seropositive.

This clone was counted ten times or more. As DNA, the CDR3 is TGTGCCAGCAGCACGAGACAGGGCCAAAGCTCTGGAAACACCATATATTTT. Its translation: CASSTRQGQSSGNTIYF. The chain recombines TRBV7-9 with TRBJ1-3; TRBD1 aligns across 7 bases. Germline trimming cut 5 bases from V and 0 bases from J; bases unmatched to any gene: 10. Germline V gene sequence: CDR1 SEHNR, CDR2 FQNEAQ (reference sequence). The CDR3 is 17 residues long. The variable domain in full, completed from reference TRBV7-9 and TRBJ1-3, reads DTGVSQNPRHKITKRGQNVTFRCDPISEHNRLYWYRQTLGQGPEFLTYFQNEAQLEKSRLLSDRFSAERPKGSFSTLEIQRTEQGDSAMYLCASSTRQGQSSGNTIYFGEGSWLTVV.

This chain links TRBV5-1 with TRBJ2-1; 11 nucleotides line up with TRBD2. The J segment lost 8 bases and the V segment lost 4 bases, leaving 5 bases of the junction unmatched. This CDR3 is 14 amino acids long. CDR1 and CDR2 (germline): SGHRS, YFSETQ. The CDR3 region has the DNA TGCGCCAGCAGCGATAGCGGGGGGGCGCATGAGCAGTTCTTC. As protein: CASSDSGGAHEQFF.

The chain employs TRBV5-1 and TRBJ1-5; 10 nucleotides agree with TRBD1. Unmatched junction bases numbered 12, after V lost 5 bases and J lost 4 bases. The germline gives CDR1 SGHRS, CDR2 YFSETQ. CDR3 length equals 17 residues. The CDR3 sequence is CASSRVTTGGRNQPQHF. CDR3 DNA sequence: TGCGCCAGCAGTCGAGTCACGACAGGGGGCCGGAATCAGCCCCAGCATTTT.

The count of this clone is one. The chain is built from TRBV19 and TRBJ2-3; 9 bases are shared with TRBD1. The CDR3 loop spans 20 amino acids. With 4 bases clipped from V and 0 bases from J, the junction kept 17 bases outside the gene matches. CDR1 and CDR2 from the germline V gene are LNHDA and SQIVND (reference sequence). The CDR3 DNA follows: TGTGCCAGTAGTAGATCCCGGGACAGGGAGATAGTAACTAGCACAGATACGCAGTATTTT. This translates into CASSRSRDREIVTSTDTQYF.

The rearrangement joins TRBV7-2 to TRBJ2-7; 13 bases fit TRBD2. Per the germline V gene, CDR1 is SGHTA and CDR2 is FQGNSA. Trimming removed 8 bases from V and 10 bases from J; junction bases left unmatched: 23. The CDR3 is 18 residues long. CDR3 amino acids: CASGSGTSGVRVGGVQYF. The CDR3 DNA reads TGTGCCAGCGGATCCGGGACTAGCGGGGTTCGAGTTGGAGGAGTCCAGTACTTC.

This chain joins TRBV19 and TRBJ2-2; 7 nucleotides agree with TRBD2. This CDR3 has 16 amino acids. V gave up 0 bases and J gave up 5 bases; unmatched junction bases: 6. Germline V gives CDR1 LNHDA, CDR2 SQIVND (reference sequence). CDR3 DNA sequence: TGTGCCAGTAGTATAGACGGCGGGAGAAGAACCGGGGAGCTGTTTTTT. This translates into CASSIDGGRRTGELFF.

This clone was counted once. One junction end disagrees with the germline gene, perhaps due to a read error. This chain connects TRBV28 to TRBJ2-7; TRBD2 matches at 8 bases. Germline V gives CDR1 MDHEN, CDR2 SYDVKM. The CDR3 length is 14 residues. The CDR3 DNA is TGTGCCAGCACTTTAGCGGGATCTTATGAAATGCAGTACTTC. Protein sequence: CASTLAGSYEMQYF.